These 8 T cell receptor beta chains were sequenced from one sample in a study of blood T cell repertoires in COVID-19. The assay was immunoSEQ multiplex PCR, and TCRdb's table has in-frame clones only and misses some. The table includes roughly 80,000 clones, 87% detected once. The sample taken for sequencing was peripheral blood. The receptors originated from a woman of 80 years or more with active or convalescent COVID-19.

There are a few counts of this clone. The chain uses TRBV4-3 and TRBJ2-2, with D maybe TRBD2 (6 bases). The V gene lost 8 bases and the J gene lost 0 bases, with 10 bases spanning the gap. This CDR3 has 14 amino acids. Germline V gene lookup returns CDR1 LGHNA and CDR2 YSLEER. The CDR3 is CASAREANTGELFF. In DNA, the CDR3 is TGCGCCAGCGCCAGGGAGGCGAACACCGGGGAGCTGTTTTTT.

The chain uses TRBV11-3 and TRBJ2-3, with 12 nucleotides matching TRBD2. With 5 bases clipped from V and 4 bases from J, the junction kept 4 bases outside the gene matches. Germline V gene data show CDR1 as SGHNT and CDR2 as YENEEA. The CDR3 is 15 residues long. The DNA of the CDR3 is TGTGCCAGCAGCCCCCGACTAGCGGGAGCAGATACGCAGTATTTT. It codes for CASSPRLAGADTQYF.

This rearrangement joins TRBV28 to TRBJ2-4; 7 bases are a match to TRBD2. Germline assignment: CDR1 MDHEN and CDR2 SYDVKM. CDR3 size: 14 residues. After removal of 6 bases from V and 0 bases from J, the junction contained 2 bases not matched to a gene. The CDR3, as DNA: TGTGCCAGCAGCTCGGGGGGAGCCAAAAACATTCAGTACTTC. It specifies CASSSGGAKNIQYF.

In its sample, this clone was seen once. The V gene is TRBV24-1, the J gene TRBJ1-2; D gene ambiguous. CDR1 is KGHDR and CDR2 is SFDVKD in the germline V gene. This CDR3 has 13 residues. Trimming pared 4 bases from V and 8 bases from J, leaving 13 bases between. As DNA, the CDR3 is TGTGCCACCAGTGACCCCCGGGTTTGGGGCTACACCTTC. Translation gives CATSDPRVWGYTF.

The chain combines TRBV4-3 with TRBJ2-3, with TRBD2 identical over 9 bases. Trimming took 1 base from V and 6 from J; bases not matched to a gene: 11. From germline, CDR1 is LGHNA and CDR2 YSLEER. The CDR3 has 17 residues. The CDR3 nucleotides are TGCGCCAGCAGCCAAGCGGCGGGAGGGCAAGTAGGGGATACGCAGTATTTT. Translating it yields CASSQAAGGQVGDTQYF.

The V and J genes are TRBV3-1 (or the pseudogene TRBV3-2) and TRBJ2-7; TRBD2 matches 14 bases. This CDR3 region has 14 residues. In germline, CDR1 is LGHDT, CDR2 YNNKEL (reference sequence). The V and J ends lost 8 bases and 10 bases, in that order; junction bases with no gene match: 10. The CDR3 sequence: CASAERGLAGEQYF. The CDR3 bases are TGTGCCAGCGCGGAGCGGGGACTAGCGGGGGAACAGTACTTC.

CDR3: CASRTGAGRTGWGEQFF. The CDR3 nucleotides read TGTGCCAGTCGTACGGGGGCGGGGAGGACAGGGTGGGGTGAGCAGTTCTTC. The V and J genes are TRBV19 and TRBJ2-1; 8 bases match TRBD1. This CDR3 contains 17 residues. J gave up 9 bases and V 8 bases, and 21 bases lay outside the gene matches. Looked up from germline, CDR1 is LNHDA and CDR2 is SQIVND (reference sequence). Combining the CDR3 with reference TRBV19 and TRBJ2-1 gives the whole variable domain DGGITQSPKYLFRKEGQNVTLSCEQNLNHDAMYWYRQDPGQGLRLIYYSQIVNDFQKGDIAEGYSVSREKKESFPLTVTSAQKNPTAFYLCASRTGAGRTGWGEQFFGPGTRLTVL.

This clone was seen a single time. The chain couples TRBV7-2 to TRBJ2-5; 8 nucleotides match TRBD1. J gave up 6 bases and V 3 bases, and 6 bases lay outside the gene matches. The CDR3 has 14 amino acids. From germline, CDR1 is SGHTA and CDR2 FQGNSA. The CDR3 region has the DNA TGTGCCAGCAGCTTCAGGGGGCCCTCTAAGACCCAGTACTTC. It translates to CASSFRGPSKTQYF. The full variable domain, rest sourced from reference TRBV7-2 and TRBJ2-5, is GAGVSQSPSNKVTEKGKDVELRCDPISGHTALYWYRQSLGQGLEFLIYFQGNSAPDKSGLPSDRFSAERTGGSVSTLTIQRTQQEDSAVYLCASSFRGPSKTQYFGPGTRLLVL.